This T cell receptor (beta chain) was identified during a study of blood T cells in healthy people across ages. Across the study: For every two T cells, template switching captured about one barcoded beta molecule.

Then a second PCR, running roughly 7 to 11 cycles, was carried out with a sample-barcoded 5' primer and a J-beta primer mix. Each cDNA molecule was tagged by a template-switch adaptor that had 12 random nucleotides. TCRdb analysed the 5' RACE reads with MiXCR anew, one entry per CDR3 protein. The sample yields more than 750,000 distinct CDR3 sequences, 25% to 35% seen once. The study, taken as a whole, reports: Across the age range, TCR beta diversity per million T cells fell in a roughly linear way.

Donor samples were obtained from healthy Caucasian individuals from Russia, aged about 6 to 90. The germline CDR1 and CDR2 sequences are MNHEY and SMNVEV (reference sequence). Trimming at V came to 7 bases and at J to 2 bases, leaving 7 bases not matched to a gene. The CDR3 extends over 15 amino acids. In its sample, this clonotype was seen a few times. Its antigen is as yet unknown. Another study also made use of these data, one on T cells of mothers and their children.

Sequences were obtained from blood. The J gene is TRBJ2-2, the V gene TRBV27; 7 positions agree with TRBD2. The origin of this receptor is a middle-aged woman in good health. The CDR3 DNA follows: TGTGCCAGCACAGCCCGCGGGGGAAACACCGGGGAGCTGTTTTTT. It yields the protein CASTARGGNTGELFF.